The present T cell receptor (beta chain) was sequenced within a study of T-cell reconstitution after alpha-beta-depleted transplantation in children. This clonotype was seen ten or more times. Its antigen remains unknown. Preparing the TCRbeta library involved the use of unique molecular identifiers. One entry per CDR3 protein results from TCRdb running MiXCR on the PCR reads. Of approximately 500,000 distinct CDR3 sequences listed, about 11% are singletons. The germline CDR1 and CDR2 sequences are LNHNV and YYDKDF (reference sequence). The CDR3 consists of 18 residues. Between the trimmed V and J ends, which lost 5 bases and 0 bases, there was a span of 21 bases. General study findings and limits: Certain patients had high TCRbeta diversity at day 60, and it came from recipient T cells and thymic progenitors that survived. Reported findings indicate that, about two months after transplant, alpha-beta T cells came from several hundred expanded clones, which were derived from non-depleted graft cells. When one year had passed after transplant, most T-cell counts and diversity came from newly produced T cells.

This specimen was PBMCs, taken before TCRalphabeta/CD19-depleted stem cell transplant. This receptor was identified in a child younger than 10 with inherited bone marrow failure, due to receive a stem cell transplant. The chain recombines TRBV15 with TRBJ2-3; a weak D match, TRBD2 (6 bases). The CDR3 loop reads CATSPSEGASTSTDTQYF. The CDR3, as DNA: TGTGCCACCAGCCCTTCGGAGGGAGCCTCCACTAGCACAGATACGCAGTATTTT.